A selection of T cell receptor beta chains follows, all from one sample in a study of blood T cell repertoires in COVID-19. Produced via immunoSEQ multiplex PCR; TCRdb's table is partial and in-frame only. The sample carries approximately 200,000 clones, more than 75% recorded once. The sequenced sample consisted of peripheral blood. The receptor source for this set is a man aged 50 to 60 who had recovered from COVID-19. Both conserved end residues are part of each CDR3. Fields, in order: CDR3 DNA, CDR3 protein, clone size, D gene, V gene, J gene. D genes are given only for firm matches. Clone size appears in some rows only: once, few, many, or a class for an expanded clone.

DNA: TGTGCCAGCACTTTTCGACTAGGAGGCTTCGTGGACTATGGCTACACCTTC
CDR3: CASTFRLGGFVDYGYTF
size: few
D: -
V: TRBV27
J: TRBJ1-2

DNA: TGTGCCATCAGTGAGTCGATCGGGGACAGGGGGCAAAGTTGGGGTACGCAGTATTTT
CDR3: CAISESIGDRGQSWGTQYF
size: -
D: TRBD1
V: TRBV10-3
J: TRBJ2-3

DNA: TGTGCCAGCAACCACAGGGCAACCGGGGAGCTGTTTTTT
CDR3: CASNHRATGELFF
size: -
D: -
V: TRBV6-5
J: TRBJ2-2

DNA: TGTGCCAGCAGCTTCTTGGCGGGGTTCCAAAACATTCAGTACTTC
CDR3: CASSFLAGFQNIQYF
size: -
D: -
V: TRBV5-6
J: TRBJ2-4

DNA: TGTGCCAGCTCACCCGGTGGAGGGGGCAAAAATTCACCCCTCCACTTT
CDR3: CASSPGGGGKNSPLHF
size: -
D: TRBD1
V: TRBV18
J: TRBJ1-6

DNA: TGTGCCAGCTCGTTAGCGGAAGCCACAGATACGCAGTATTTT
CDR3: CASSLAEATDTQYF
size: -
D: -
V: TRBV18
J: TRBJ2-3

DNA: TGTGCCACCCTGCTAGAGGGTAGCAATCAGCCCCAGCATTTT
CDR3: CATLLEGSNQPQHF
size: -
D: -
V: TRBV28
J: TRBJ1-5

DNA: TGCAGCGTTCCTTCGACTAGCGGACTATACGAGCAGTACTTC
CDR3: CSVPSTSGLYEQYF
size: -
D: TRBD2
V: TRBV29-1
J: TRBJ2-7

DNA: TGCGCCAGCAGCCAAAGGGGGGGGGCGCCCCTCCACTTT
CDR3: CASSQRGGAPLHF
size: -
D: -
V: TRBV4-1
J: TRBJ1-6

DNA: TGTGCCAGCAGCGTAATCGGGGACTCCTACAATGAGCAGTTCTTC
CDR3: CASSVIGDSYNEQFF
size: once
D: -
V: TRBV9
J: TRBJ2-1

DNA: TGTGCCAGCAGTTTTTTCTCCCCCCCCGGGACTGGGGCCAACGTCCTGACTTTC
CDR3: CASSFFSPPGTGANVLTF
size: once
D: -
V: TRBV28
J: TRBJ2-6

DNA: TGTGCCAGCAGTTTTCTTGGGGGGATAGAGACCCAGTACTTC
CDR3: CASSFLGGIETQYF
size: -
D: -
V: TRBV28
J: TRBJ2-5

DNA: TGTGCCAGCAGTTTCACAGGGGATAATTCACCCCTCCACTTT
CDR3: CASSFTGDNSPLHF
size: few
D: TRBD1
V: TRBV27
J: TRBJ1-6

DNA: TGTGCCAGCACCCCCGCGGGGGGTGAAAACATTCAGTACTTC
CDR3: CASTPAGGENIQYF
size: -
D: TRBD2
V: TRBV28
J: TRBJ2-4

DNA: TGTGCCAGCAGTTCCGCCCAAGGGGGAAAACTGTTTTTT
CDR3: CASSSAQGGKLFF
size: -
D: -
V: TRBV28
J: TRBJ1-4

DNA: TGTGCCAGCAGCCCCCAGACTAGCGGAGGCCCCTACGAGCAGTACTTC
CDR3: CASSPQTSGGPYEQYF
size: -
D: TRBD2
V: TRBV7-9
J: TRBJ2-7

DNA: TGTGCCAGCAGAAGAAGCGGGAGGGCCGATGAGCAGTTCTTC
CDR3: CASRRSGRADEQFF
size: once
D: TRBD2
V: TRBV6-6
J: TRBJ2-1

DNA: TGCGCCAGCAGCCAGGGGGGACTAGCGGGAGCTCTCGAGCAGTACTTC
CDR3: CASSQGGLAGALEQYF
size: -
D: TRBD2
V: TRBV4-1
J: TRBJ2-7

DNA: TGTGCCAGCTCCAGCCTTAGCGGGAGCTCCTACAATGAGCAGTTCTTC
CDR3: CASSSLSGSSYNEQFF
size: once
D: TRBD2
V: TRBV18
J: TRBJ2-1

DNA: TGTGCCAGCAGGGGGAGTGGCAGGGGGTACGAGCAGTACTTC
CDR3: CASRGSGRGYEQYF
size: few
D: TRBD1
V: TRBV6-5
J: TRBJ2-7

DNA: TGTGCCAGCAGCATCGGACTAGCGGTTTCCTACGAGCAGTACTTC
CDR3: CASSIGLAVSYEQYF
size: -
D: TRBD2
V: TRBV5-5
J: TRBJ2-7

DNA: TGTGCCAGCAGGGGTAGCTGGGTCGAGACCCAGTACTTC
CDR3: CASRGSWVETQYF
size: -
D: -
V: TRBV3-1/TRBV3-2
J: TRBJ2-5

DNA: TGTGCCACCAGCAGAGACCGGACAGGGACGAGTCAGCCCCAGCATTTT
CDR3: CATSRDRTGTSQPQHF
size: -
D: TRBD1
V: TRBV15
J: TRBJ1-5

DNA: TGTGCCAGCAGCGGTTCAGGGAAATTTTACGAGCAGTACTTC
CDR3: CASSGSGKFYEQYF
size: -
D: -
V: TRBV2
J: TRBJ2-7

DNA: TGTGCCATCAGTGGACAGGGGGCCGGGGGCAATCAGCCCCAGCATTTT
CDR3: CAISGQGAGGNQPQHF
size: -
D: TRBD1
V: TRBV10-3
J: TRBJ1-5

DNA: TGTGCCAGCAGTCCCACAGGGTTCAATGAAAAACTGTTTTTT
CDR3: CASSPTGFNEKLFF
size: -
D: -
V: TRBV6-2/TRBV6-3
J: TRBJ1-4

DNA: TGTGCCAGCAGTGAAGGCAGGTCTGTCTATGGCTACACCTTC
CDR3: CASSEGRSVYGYTF
size: -
D: -
V: TRBV6-1
J: TRBJ1-2

DNA: TGTGCCAGCAGTAGACTAGCGGGAGTATTCTCAGAGACCCAGTACTTC
CDR3: CASSRLAGVFSETQYF
size: -
D: TRBD2
V: TRBV28
J: TRBJ2-5

DNA: TGCGCCAGCAGCAGAGGGGACAGGGGGATTCGGGAGCAGTACTTC
CDR3: CASSRGDRGIREQYF
size: -
D: TRBD1
V: TRBV5-1
J: TRBJ2-7

DNA: TGTGCCAGCAGCCAATCAAACGGGGAAAAACTGTTTTTT
CDR3: CASSQSNGEKLFF
size: -
D: -
V: TRBV4-2
J: TRBJ1-4

DNA: TGTGCCAGCAGCCCCTCTATTGGGACTAGCGGGAGTCGGTCCTACAATGAGCAGTTCTTC
CDR3: CASSPSIGTSGSRSYNEQFF
size: -
D: TRBD2
V: TRBV6-6
J: TRBJ2-1

DNA: TGTGCCTCCCAAGGGGACAGGGCGATGAATCAGCCCCAGCATTTT
CDR3: CASQGDRAMNQPQHF
size: -
D: TRBD1
V: TRBV19
J: TRBJ1-5

DNA: TGCGCCAGCAGCTTGGTATCGGGAGGGCCTGGGGTCAATGAGCAGTTCTTC
CDR3: CASSLVSGGPGVNEQFF
size: -
D: TRBD2
V: TRBV5-1
J: TRBJ2-1

DNA: TGTGCCAGCAGTTTATCCTCGGGGGGCCCCTACGAGCAGTACTTC
CDR3: CASSLSSGGPYEQYF
size: -
D: -
V: TRBV27
J: TRBJ2-7

DNA: TGTGCCAGCAGCCCACTAGACAGGGCTGGGGCCAACGTCCTGACTTTC
CDR3: CASSPLDRAGANVLTF
size: -
D: TRBD1
V: TRBV11-2
J: TRBJ2-6

DNA: TGTGCCAGCGGCCTCCCCTCTGGAAACACCATATATTTT
CDR3: CASGLPSGNTIYF
size: -
D: -
V: TRBV6-5
J: TRBJ1-3

DNA: TGCGCCAGCAGCCCGACTAGCGGGAGGAAACTAGAGACCCAGTACTTC
CDR3: CASSPTSGRKLETQYF
size: -
D: TRBD2
V: TRBV10-1
J: TRBJ2-5

DNA: TGTGCCAGCAGTTCGACAGGGTACCAAGAGACCCAGTACTTC
CDR3: CASSSTGYQETQYF
size: -
D: TRBD1
V: TRBV2
J: TRBJ2-5

DNA: TGTGCCAGCAGTTTATCAGCTAGCGGTAACTACGAGCAGTACTTC
CDR3: CASSLSASGNYEQYF
size: -
D: TRBD2
V: TRBV28
J: TRBJ2-7

DNA: TGTGCCAGCAGGGACAGACTGGGGCCAACGGCGGGCGGGGAGCTGTTTTTT
CDR3: CASRDRLGPTAGGELFF
size: -
D: -
V: TRBV2
J: TRBJ2-2

DNA: TGCGCCAGCAGTGAGGGGACAGGGGCCTCCTACAATGAGCAGTTCTTC
CDR3: CASSEGTGASYNEQFF
size: -
D: TRBD1
V: TRBV10-1
J: TRBJ2-1

DNA: TGCGCCAGCAGCTTGCAGACGAACACCGGGGAGCTGTTTTTT
CDR3: CASSLQTNTGELFF
size: -
D: -
V: TRBV5-1
J: TRBJ2-2

DNA: TGTGCCAGCAGACTGCTTAATCAGCCCCAGCATTTT
CDR3: CASRLLNQPQHF
size: few
D: -
V: TRBV28
J: TRBJ1-5

DNA: TGTGCCAGCAGTTTCACAGGGGGCCGGACTTCACCCCTCCACTTT
CDR3: CASSFTGGRTSPLHF
size: -
D: TRBD1
V: TRBV27
J: TRBJ1-6

DNA: TGTGCCAGCAGTTTAGGAAGCGGGGGTACAGATACGCAGTATTTT
CDR3: CASSLGSGGTDTQYF
size: -
D: TRBD2
V: TRBV28
J: TRBJ2-3

DNA: TGTGCCAGCAGCGTCCTTCTAGCGGGAGGATACAATGAGCAGTTCTTC
CDR3: CASSVLLAGGYNEQFF
size: -
D: TRBD2
V: TRBV9
J: TRBJ2-1

DNA: TGTGCCAGCTCACCAGAACTAGCGGGAGTTTTCAATGAGCAGTTCTTC
CDR3: CASSPELAGVFNEQFF
size: -
D: TRBD2
V: TRBV18
J: TRBJ2-1

DNA: TGCGCCAGCAACCGGGACTACGAGCAGTACTTC
CDR3: CASNRDYEQYF
size: few
D: -
V: TRBV23-1
J: TRBJ2-7

DNA: TGTGCCAGCAGTTGGGGCAGACTCACAGATACGCAGTATTTT
CDR3: CASSWGRLTDTQYF
size: -
D: -
V: TRBV27
J: TRBJ2-3

DNA: TGCGCCAGCAGCTCCACTAGCGGAGCATACAATGAGCAGTTCTTC
CDR3: CASSSTSGAYNEQFF
size: -
D: TRBD2
V: TRBV5-1
J: TRBJ2-1

DNA: TGTGCCAGCAGCTTAGCTGGGACAGGGGCGGCAGTAGGCTACACCTTC
CDR3: CASSLAGTGAAVGYTF
size: -
D: TRBD1
V: TRBV7-6
J: TRBJ1-2

DNA: TGTGCCAGCTCACCACCGGGGCACCAGGAAAAACTGTTTTTT
CDR3: CASSPPGHQEKLFF
size: once
D: -
V: TRBV18
J: TRBJ1-4

DNA: TGTGCCAGCAGCTTGAGGACAGGGGGCTACGAGCAGTACTTC
CDR3: CASSLRTGGYEQYF
size: once
D: TRBD1
V: TRBV5-8
J: TRBJ2-7

DNA: TGCAGCGTTGTACAGGGGACGGATGAAAAACTGTTTTTT
CDR3: CSVVQGTDEKLFF
size: -
D: TRBD1
V: TRBV29-1
J: TRBJ1-4